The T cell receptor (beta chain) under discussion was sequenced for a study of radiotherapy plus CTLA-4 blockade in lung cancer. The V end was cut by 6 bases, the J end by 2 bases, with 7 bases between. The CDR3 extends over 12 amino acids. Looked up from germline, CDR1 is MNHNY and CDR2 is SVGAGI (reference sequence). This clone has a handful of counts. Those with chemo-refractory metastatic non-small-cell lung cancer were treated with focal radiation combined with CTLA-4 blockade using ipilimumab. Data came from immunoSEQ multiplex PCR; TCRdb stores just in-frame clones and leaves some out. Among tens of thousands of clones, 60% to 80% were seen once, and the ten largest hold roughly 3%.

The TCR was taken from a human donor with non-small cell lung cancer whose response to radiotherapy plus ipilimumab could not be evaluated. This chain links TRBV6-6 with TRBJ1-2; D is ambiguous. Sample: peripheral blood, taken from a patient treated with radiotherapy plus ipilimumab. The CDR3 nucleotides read TGTGCCAGCAGCCCAAGCAACTATGGCTACACCTTC. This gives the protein CASSPSNYGYTF.